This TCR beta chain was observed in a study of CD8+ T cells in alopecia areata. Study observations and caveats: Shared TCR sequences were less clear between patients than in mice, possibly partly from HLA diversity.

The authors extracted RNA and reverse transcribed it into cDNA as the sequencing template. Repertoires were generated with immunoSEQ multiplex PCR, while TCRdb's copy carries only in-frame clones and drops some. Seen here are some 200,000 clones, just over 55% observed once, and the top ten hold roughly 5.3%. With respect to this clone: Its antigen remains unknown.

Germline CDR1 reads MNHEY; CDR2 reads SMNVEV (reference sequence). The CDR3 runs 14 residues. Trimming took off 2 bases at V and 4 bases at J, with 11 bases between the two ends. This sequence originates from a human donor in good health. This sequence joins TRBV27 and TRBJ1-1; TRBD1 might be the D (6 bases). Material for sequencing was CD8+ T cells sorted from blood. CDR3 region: CASSLEQGGTEAFF. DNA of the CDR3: TGTGCCAGCAGTTTAGAACAAGGGGGCACTGAAGCTTTCTTT.